These 29 T cell receptor beta chains came from one sample sequenced in a study of memory CD4+ T cells and cytomegalovirus serostatus. Clones were sequenced by immunoSEQ multiplex PCR, and TCRdb holds only the in-frame ones, with some missing. The data hold around 63,000 clones, with approximately 80% observed a single time. Single viable CD3+CD4+CD8-CD45RO+ cells were sorted as the memory CD4+ T cells. Sequenced: memory CD4+ T cells from blood. All receptors derive from an adult in good health and CMV-seropositive.

The V and J genes are TRBV7-9 and TRBJ2-5; D possibly uses TRBD1 or TRBD2 (5 bases each). Germline V gene lookup returns CDR1 SEHNR and CDR2 FQNEAQ (reference sequence). This CDR3 contains 14 residues. Trimming removed 7 bases at V and 2 bases at J, with 14 bases between. The CDR3 loop reads CASINDWGQETQYF. The CDR3 DNA reads TGTGCCAGCATCAACGACTGGGGGCAAGAGACCCAGTACTTC. The full variable domain, in which reference TRBV7-9 and TRBJ2-5 provide the parts outside the CDR3, is DTGVSQNPRHKITKRGQNVTFRCDPISEHNRLYWYRQTLGQGPEFLTYFQNEAQLEKSRLLSDRFSAERPKGSFSTLEIQRTEQGDSAMYLCASINDWGQETQYFGPGTRLLVL.

In this sample, this clone turned up a few times. The chain is built from TRBV2 and TRBJ2-1, with 14 bases identical to TRBD2. The trim removed 6 bases at V and 6 bases at J, leaving 10 bases unmatched. Germline CDR1 and CDR2: SNHLY and FYNNEI. The CDR3 is made up of 17 amino acids. The CDR3: CASRPTSGRAYTNEQFF. The CDR3 DNA follows: TGTGCCAGCAGACCGACTAGCGGGAGGGCCTATACCAATGAGCAGTTCTTC.

This clone was counted between two and nine times. The sample carries other DNA sequences with the same CDR3. The chain recombines TRBV27 with TRBJ1-1; D might be TRBD1 (6 bases). The length of the CDR3 is 13 residues. Germline CDR1 reads MNHEY; CDR2 reads SMNVEV (reference sequence). V gave up 5 bases and J gave up 4 bases, with 11 bases separating them. The CDR3 DNA follows: TGTGCCAGCAGTATACAGGGCGGCACTGAAGCTTTCTTT. This encodes CASSIQGGTEAFF.

The chain carries TRBV6-5 and TRBJ2-7, with D possibly TRBD2 on 5 matching bases. CDR3 length: 16 amino acids. Germline values: CDR1 MNHEY, CDR2 SVGAGI. Trimming removed 2 bases from V and 7 bases from J, with 21 bases in between. This CDR3 reads CASSYPSPRGSGEQYF. The CDR3 DNA is TGTGCCAGCAGTTACCCATCCCCCCGGGGATCGGGTGAGCAGTACTTC.

The rearrangement uses TRBV7-2 and TRBJ2-1; 10 bases agree with TRBD2. V trimming: 5 bases; J trimming: 5 bases; junction bases outside the gene matches: 6. The CDR3 runs 15 residues. From germline, CDR1 is SGHTA and CDR2 FQGNSA. The CDR3 protein is CASSAQLAGHNEQFF. As DNA, the CDR3 is TGTGCCAGCAGCGCCCAACTAGCGGGACACAATGAGCAGTTCTTC.

The CDR3 loop reads CASSVEPGSSGNTIYF. In DNA form, the CDR3 reads TGTGCCAGCAGCGTAGAGCCGGGGAGCTCTGGAAACACCATATATTTT. The rearrangement uses TRBV9 and TRBJ1-3, with D hard to call. This CDR3 has 16 amino acids. V was trimmed by 0 bases and J by 0 bases, leaving 10 bases between them. Germline V CDR1 and CDR2: SGDLS, YYNGEE.

The chain couples TRBV2 to TRBJ1-4; the D gene is possibly TRBD1 (5 bases). Germline V lookup: CDR1 SNHLY, CDR2 FYNNEI. The CDR3 contains 14 residues. Trimming took off 5 bases at V and 10 bases at J, with 17 bases between the two ends. The CDR3 nucleotides read TGTGCCAGCAGTCCCGAGAGGGGAGTTGGAAAACTGTTTTTT. This sequence encodes CASSPERGVGKLFF.

This chain joins TRBV4-2 and TRBJ2-7; perhaps TRBD1 as D (6 bases). The CDR3 is 16 residues long. Germline V lookup: CDR1 LGHNA, CDR2 YNFKEQ. The ends were cut back, 0 bases at V and 0 bases at J, with 12 bases in the middle. Written as DNA, the CDR3 is TGTGCCAGCAGCCAAGATTGGGCAGGGGACTCCTACGAGCAGTACTTC. It specifies CASSQDWAGDSYEQYF.

J is TRBJ1-2 and V is TRBV28; 7 bases map to TRBD1. CDR3 size: 12 residues. Germline V gives CDR1 MDHEN, CDR2 SYDVKM. V trimming: 10 bases; J trimming: 4 bases; junction bases outside the gene matches: 6. The CDR3 protein is CATNAGGYGYTF. The CDR3 nucleotides read TGTGCCACCAACGCAGGGGGCTATGGCTACACCTTC.

Comments on this clone: The junction shows a germline mismatch at one end, possibly a read error. J is TRBJ1-3 and V is TRBV30; the match to TRBD1 covers 9 bases. CDR1 and CDR2 (germline): GTSNPN, SVGIG (reference sequence). CDR3 size: 16 residues. The CDR3 reads CAWSPVGTGSENTIYF. CDR3 coding DNA: TGTGCCTGGAGCCCGGTCGGGACAGGGTCTGAAAACACCATATATTTT. Variable domain in full (rest from reference TRBV30 and TRBJ1-3): SQTIHQWPATLVQPVGSPLSLECTVEGTSNPNLYWYRQAAGRGLQLLFYSVGIGQISSEVPQNLSASRPQDRQFILSSKKLLLSDSGFYLCAWSPVGTGSENTIYFGEGSWLTVV.

This sequence joins TRBV5-4 and TRBJ1-4; 8 nucleotides line up with TRBD1. Germline V CDR1 and CDR2: SGHNT, YYREEE (reference sequence). This CDR3 is built from 14 residues. V dropped 2 bases and J dropped 3; count of bases not matched to a gene: 0. In nucleotides, the CDR3 is TGTGCCAGCAGCTTACAGGGGGCTAATGAAAAACTGTTTTTT. Amino acid sequence: CASSLQGANEKLFF. The variable domain in full, with the rest retrieved from reference TRBV5-4 and TRBJ1-4, is ETGVTQSPTHLIKTRGQQVTLRCSSQSGHNTVSWYQQALGQGPQFIFQYYREEENGRGNFPPRFSGLQFPNYSSELNVNALELDDSALYLCASSLQGANEKLFFGSGTQLSVL.

This chain joins TRBV11-1 and TRBJ1-2; D remains ambiguous. Germline-derived CDR1 and CDR2 are SGHAT and FQDESV (reference sequence). The ends were cut back, 4 bases at V and 7 bases at J, with 13 bases in the middle. The CDR3 consists of 13 residues. The CDR3, as DNA: TGTGCCAGCAGCTCCGCCGGGCCCAGTGGCTACACCTTC. Protein sequence: CASSSAGPSGYTF.

The rearrangement links TRBV7-8 to TRBJ1-1, with D perhaps matching TRBD1 (6 bases). The CDR3 is 18 residues long. V was cut by 4 bases and J by 3 bases, with 24 bases left in between. Germline V gene sequence: CDR1 SGHVS, CDR2 FQNEAQ. This CDR3 reads CASSSTGFSLKGDTEAFF. The CDR3 nucleotides are TGTGCCAGCAGCTCGACAGGTTTTAGTCTTAAAGGAGACACTGAAGCTTTCTTT.

The V gene is TRBV19, the J gene TRBJ1-2, with 8 bases identical to TRBD1. The germline CDR1 and CDR2 sequences are LNHDA and SQIVND (reference sequence). The CDR3 totals 14 residues. The V and J ends lost 7 bases and 4 bases, in that order; junction bases with no gene match: 8. The CDR3 spells CASTPLTGGYGYTF. CDR3 in DNA: TGTGCCAGTACCCCACTAACAGGGGGCTATGGCTACACCTTC.

The V gene is TRBV6-6, the J gene TRBJ1-3, with unresolved D. The CDR3 loop spans 13 amino acids. Germline V CDR1 and CDR2: MNHNY, SVGAGI (reference sequence). V lost 6 bases and J lost 4, with 10 bases in between. CDR3 DNA sequence: TGTGCCAGCAGAGGACCCACCGGAAACACCATATATTTT. This gives the protein CASRGPTGNTIYF.

The chain employs TRBV27 and TRBJ2-2, with D possibly being TRBD2 (6 bases). V shed 6 bases and J shed 4 bases, with 12 bases lying between them. The CDR3 has 14 residues. Germline V gene lookup returns CDR1 MNHEY and CDR2 SMNVEV (reference sequence). The chain's CDR3 is CASSSGVGTGELFF. The CDR3 DNA sequence: TGTGCCAGCAGCTCGGGAGTGGGCACCGGGGAGCTGTTTTTT.

V gene TRBV19 combines with J gene TRBJ1-4; TRBD1 matches 8 bases. The CDR3 covers 14 residues. CDR1 and CDR2 (germline): LNHDA, SQIVND (reference sequence). V shed 9 bases, J shed 0 bases, and the junction held 3 bases outside the gene matches. The CDR3 nucleotides read TGTGCCAGCAAGACAGGGGCAACTAATGAAAAACTGTTTTTT. Encoded protein: CASKTGATNEKLFF.

This chain joins TRBV14 and TRBJ2-1; 12 bases match TRBD2. V lost 4 bases, J lost 8 bases, and 9 bases stayed unmatched. The CDR3 contains 16 residues. The germline V gene encodes CDR1 SGHDN and CDR2 FVKESK. CDR3 coding DNA: TGTGCCAGCAGCCGTATACCGGGACTAGCGGGCGATGAGCAGTTCTTC. Residues: CASSRIPGLAGDEQFF.

The chain joins TRBV28 to TRBJ2-7; TRBD2 is a possible D gene (6 bases). This CDR3 comprises 13 residues. Germline CDR1 is MDHEN and CDR2 is SYDVKM. The V gene lost 5 bases and the J gene lost 2 bases, with 10 bases spanning the gap. CDR3: CASSGGLTYEQYF. Here the CDR3 DNA reads TGTGCCAGCAGTGGGGGACTTACCTACGAGCAGTACTTC.

The chain is built from TRBV19 and TRBJ2-2; 9 bases map to TRBD1. Per germline, CDR1 LNHDA and CDR2 SQIVND (reference sequence). The CDR3 spans 15 residues. Trimming at V came to 4 bases and at J to 9 bases, leaving 9 bases not matched to a gene. The CDR3 nucleotides are TGTGCCAGTAGTACCCATGGGACAGGGAAAAGGGAGCTGTTTTTT. It codes for CASSTHGTGKRELFF.

V gene TRBV20-1 combines with J gene TRBJ1-2, with 8 bases matching TRBD1. The CDR3 extends over 11 amino acids. V lost 7 bases and J lost 7; bases outside the gene matches: 5. CDR1 and CDR2 from the germline V gene are DFQATT and SNEGSKA (reference sequence). The CDR3 loop is CSVPGGIGYTF. CDR3 in DNA: TGCAGTGTCCCAGGGGGCATTGGCTACACCTTC.

This chain uses TRBV28 with TRBJ2-5; TRBD2 is a possible D gene (6 bases). The CDR3 is made up of 15 amino acids. Trimming pared 3 bases from V and 0 bases from J, leaving 11 bases between. Germline V lookup: CDR1 MDHEN, CDR2 SYDVKM. The CDR3 DNA sequence: TGTGCCAGCAGTTTCATGGGCGGGAACCAAGAGACCCAGTACTTC. As protein: CASSFMGGNQETQYF. Full variable domain (missing parts from reference TRBV28 and TRBJ2-5): DVKVTQSSRYLVKRTGEKVFLECVQDMDHENMFWYRQDPGLGLRLIYFSYDVKMKEKGDIPEGYSVSREKKERFSLILESASTNQTSMYLCASSFMGGNQETQYFGPGTRLLVL.

Only a few counts were recorded for this clone. The V call is TRBV30, the J call TRBJ1-1; D is ambiguous. CDR1 and CDR2 from the germline V gene are GTSNPN and SVGIG (reference sequence). This CDR3 region has 11 residues. Deletions cut 3 bases from V and 11 bases from J, with 13 bases between. CDR3 sequence: CAWRDAGIAFF. The CDR3 coding sequence is TGTGCCTGGAGGGACGCGGGGATCGCTTTCTTT.

The chain employs TRBV6-1 and TRBJ1-2; possibly TRBD1 for D (6 bases). Per germline, CDR1 MNHNS and CDR2 SASEGT. Trimming pared 10 bases from V and 3 bases from J, leaving 18 bases between. CDR3 length: 14 amino acids. The CDR3 is CAILGRGGDYGYTF. As DNA, the CDR3 is TGTGCCATTCTTGGACGAGGGGGGGACTATGGCTACACCTTC.

This chain uses TRBV7-8 with TRBJ2-3, with D tentatively TRBD2 (6 bases). With 5 bases removed from V and 2 bases from J, the gap between germline ends came to 23 bases. CDR1 and CDR2 from the germline V gene are SGHVS and FQNEAQ. The CDR3 covers 18 residues. The CDR3 region is CASSPARGPASPTDTQYF. CDR3 DNA sequence: TGTGCCAGCAGCCCAGCGCGGGGCCCGGCTTCCCCCACAGATACGCAGTATTTT.

V and J are TRBV5-4 and TRBJ1-2; maybe TRBD1 (6 bases). Germline CDR1 and CDR2: SGHNT and YYREEE (reference sequence). This CDR3 spans 13 amino acids. The V gene lost 3 bases and the J gene lost 3 bases, with 9 bases spanning the gap. As DNA, the CDR3 is TGTGCCAGCAGCTCCACAGGGTACTATGGCTACACCTTC. This sequence encodes CASSSTGYYGYTF.

This clone has just one count. The genes are TRBV23-1 and TRBJ1-3, with D unresolved. TRBV23-1 is designated an ORF whose function remains uncertain. V was clipped by 1 base and J by 8 bases, with 6 bases between them. The length of the CDR3 is 12 residues. This CDR3 reads CASSQFPHTIYF. The CDR3, as DNA: TGCGCCAGCAGTCAATTCCCTCACACCATATATTTT.

The sample holds a few counts of this clone. The rearrangement links TRBV5-1 to TRBJ2-7; 8 bases are shared with TRBD2. The CDR3 is made up of 15 amino acids. Germline V gene lookup returns CDR1 SGHRS and CDR2 YFSETQ. Losses at the gene ends were 4 bases for V and 2 bases for J; bases not matched to a gene: 8. This CDR3 is CASSPGGAAAYEQYF. Here the CDR3 DNA reads TGCGCCAGCAGCCCGGGGGGGGCAGCGGCCTACGAGCAGTACTTC. The full variable domain, in which reference TRBV5-1 and TRBJ2-7 provide the parts outside the CDR3, is KAGVTQTPRYLIKTRGQQVTLSCSPISGHRSVSWYQQTPGQGLQFLFEYFSETQRNKGNFPGRFSGRQFSNSRSEMNVSTLELGDSALYLCASSPGGAAAYEQYFGPGTRLTVT.

The genes are TRBV9 and TRBJ2-3; D is possibly TRBD1 (5 bases). Germline V lookup: CDR1 SGDLS, CDR2 YYNGEE. The CDR3 consists of 15 residues. V lost 4 bases to trimming and J lost 5 bases, with 17 bases between them. In DNA, the CDR3 is TGTGCCAGCAGCCTAGGGGTCTTACTGGGAGATACGCAGTATTTT. Its protein is CASSLGVLLGDTQYF.